This record covers a single T cell receptor (beta chain). This clone has only one observation. This receptor's antigen is unknown. No qualities accompany the bases; no much larger clone lies one base away. The source of the sample is a study of T cells after posttransplantation cyclophosphamide (dated by TCRdb to the mid-2010s). In the study overall: The study tracked T cell repertoire reconstitution by TRB sequencing after myeloablative bone marrow transplantation using posttransplantation cyclophosphamide as GVHD prophylaxis. Samples from around 40 PTCy-treated patients and some 16 related bone marrow donors of those patients were subjected to antigen receptor sequencing. Blood from all 30 or so PTCy patients who had 1-year posttransplant specimens underwent TRB sequencing. In 3 patients, TRB sequencing was also performed on up to 3 more blood samples taken 2 to 5.2 years after transplant, and in 4 patients, pretransplant blood was also TRB-sequenced. Because TRA and TRB clonality correlated tightly in some ten samples, later TCR analyses were limited to TRB. Public TRB sequences were queried against a database of over 3,000 sequences associated with responses to pathogens, tumor antigens, self-antigens and alloantigens.

TRB sequencing was run on genomic DNA with either the immunoSEQ assay at survey resolution or the hsTCRB kit. Per the authors' processing: The immunoSEQ software was used for initial read processing, and the LymphoSeq R package was used for repertoire analyses. Clonality was computed as 1 minus normalized Shannon entropy; Gini coefficient was also calculated for each TRB dataset. To infer phenotypes in unsorted samples, TRB sequences from sorted subsets of the recipient or donor were mapped onto the unsorted samples of the same recipient. Imported from immuneACCESS, the table was reduced by TCRdb to in-frame sequences with V and J called. These copies leave out some clones; in studies compared against another copy, an unresolved V gene accounts for under half, and the cause of the remainder is not known. V and J calls and clone size are as listed in that table; D and trimming were resolved from the DNA. The table for this sample lists 12,000 or so clones; around 90% of them were counted only once. Roughly 3.5% of the sample is held by the ten biggest clonotypes.

Including the terminal cysteine and phenylalanine, the CDR3 comprises 14 residues. CDR3 DNA only is kept here, 42 bases in frame from base 1. From the germline V gene (reference sequence), CDR1 is SEHNR and CDR2 is FQNEAQ. Trimming removed 6 bases from V and 5 bases from J, leaving 16 bases between the germline ends. The label giving this sample's treatment or condition can be read as: high-dose cyclophosphamide on days +3 and +4 as single-agent GVHD prophylaxis. Patients in the PTCy group got busulfan and fludarabine conditioning, a marrow graft from a related or unrelated donor, and cyclophosphamide on days +3 and +4. PTCy-treated patients came from a prospective multi-institutional clinical trial. Mononuclear cells from peripheral blood and bone marrow were separated by Ficoll-Hypaque density centrifugation and then cryopreserved. Study-level results and caveats: Donor-recipient similarity was low at 1-2 months but increased during the first year, and donor CD8+ memory clones often dominated later blood repertoires. Across 45 patients, recipient CMV seropositivity and CMV reactivation were highly associated with TRB clonality; PTCy diversity was similar to CNI/methotrexate controls. The TRB repertoires of T cells infiltrating skin or the GI tract showed only limited overlap with the TRB repertoires found in blood.

The sequence was collected from a female patient aged 30 to 45 who received an allogeneic stem cell transplant from an unrelated donor, was CMV-positive, and had no GVHD. The graft donor may be the source of some T cells after a transplant. The chain is encoded by TRBV7-9 joined to TRBJ1-1, and the D gene may be TRBD1, 5 bases matching. This specimen was PBMCs, taken after allogeneic stem cell transplant with posttransplant cyclophosphamide. The CDR3 region: CASSLAGTVTEAFF. The nucleotide sequence reads as follows: TGTGCCAGCAGTCTAGCGGGGACTGTAACTGAAGCTTTCTTT.